Each of the 24 T cell receptor beta chains below was sequenced from the same sample in a study of blood T cell repertoires in COVID-19. Sequencing was performed with immunoSEQ multiplex PCR; in TCRdb, only in-frame clones are kept and a portion is missing. This table has about 250,000 clones, over 80% appearing once. Sequencing was carried out using peripheral blood. The receptors derive from a man in his forties with acute or convalescent COVID-19.

Concerning this clone itself: This sample also contains other DNA sequences that code for the same CDR3. V gene TRBV7-2 combines with J gene TRBJ2-6; TRBD1 is a possible D gene (5 bases). V was shortened by 3 bases and J by 0 bases, with 9 bases between the two germline ends. Germline CDR1 is SGHTA and CDR2 is FQGNSA. This CDR3 contains 16 residues. The chain's CDR3 is CASSLGQASGANVLTF. CDR3 nucleotides: TGTGCCAGCAGCTTGGGGCAGGCCTCTGGGGCCAACGTCCTGACTTTC. The variable domain in full, completed from reference TRBV7-2 and TRBJ2-6, reads GAGVSQSPSNKVTEKGKDVELRCDPISGHTALYWYRQSLGQGLEFLIYFQGNSAPDKSGLPSDRFSAERTGGSVSTLTIQRTQQEDSAVYLCASSLGQASGANVLTFGAGSRLTVL.

V and J are TRBV6-1 and TRBJ1-4; TRBD1 matches 7 bases. Germline loops: CDR1 MNHNS, CDR2 SASEGT. Trimming removed 3 bases from V and 3 bases from J; junction bases left unmatched: 4. CDR3 length: 15 amino acids. The CDR3 loop reads CASSETGYSNEKLFF. CDR3 in DNA: TGTGCCAGCAGTGAGACAGGGTATTCTAATGAAAAACTGTTTTTT.

The CDR3 protein is CASADRNNSPLHF. The DNA for the CDR3 is TGCGCCAGCGCAGACAGGAATAATTCACCCCTCCACTTT. V is TRBV5-1 and J is TRBJ1-6, with D possibly being TRBD1 (6 bases). Trimming took off 7 bases at V and 5 bases at J, with 10 bases between the two ends. The CDR3 loop spans 13 amino acids. Germline-derived CDR1 and CDR2 are SGHRS and YFSETQ.

The chain couples TRBV25-1 to TRBJ2-1; possible D gene TRBD1, 6 bases. This CDR3 comprises 13 residues. Between the trimmed V and J ends, which lost 2 bases and 14 bases, there was a span of 16 bases. Per germline, CDR1 MGHDK and CDR2 SYGVNS. The CDR3 DNA reads as TGTGCCAGCAGTGAAGGCCGGTGGACAGCGGAGTTCTTC. Translation: CASSEGRWTAEFF. Full variable domain (missing parts from reference TRBV25-1 and TRBJ2-1): EADIYQTPRYLVIGTGKKITLECSQTMGHDKMYWYQQDPGMELHLIHYSYGVNSTEKGDLSSESTVSRIRTEHFPLTLESARPSHTSQYLCASSEGRWTAEFFGPGTRLTVL.

The rearrangement joins TRBV7-9 to TRBJ1-2, with 7 nucleotides matching TRBD1. V lost 5 bases and J lost 4; bases outside the gene matches: 10. The V gene's germline CDR1 is SEHNR and CDR2 FQNEAQ (reference sequence). This CDR3 has 15 residues. The CDR3, as DNA: TGTGCCAGCAGCACTCCGGGACAGACGATCTATGGCTACACCTTC. It specifies CASSTPGQTIYGYTF.

This clone has only one observation. V usage is TRBV3-1 (or the pseudogene TRBV3-2) and J usage is TRBJ2-7; the D gene is possibly TRBD2 (6 bases). The V end was cut by 4 bases, the J end by 0 bases, with 16 bases between. The CDR3 sequence is 16 residues long. Germline V lookup: CDR1 LGHDT, CDR2 YNNKEL (reference sequence). The CDR3 nucleotides are TGTGCCAGCAGCCCCCTGAGAGCGGGTCACTCCTACGAGCAGTACTTC. It codes for CASSPLRAGHSYEQYF.

The chain combines TRBV6-5 with TRBJ1-3; D gene uncertain. The germline V and J ends were trimmed by 2 bases and 2 bases, with 10 bases remaining between them. Germline V gene data show CDR1 as MNHEY and CDR2 as SVGAGI. CDR3 length: 15 amino acids. CDR3 loop: CASSYDGVTGNTIYF. DNA for the CDR3: TGTGCCAGCAGTTACGACGGGGTAACTGGAAACACCATATATTTT.

J is TRBJ2-3 and V is TRBV10-1; 9 positions agree with TRBD2. Trimming at V came to 5 bases and at J to 2 bases, leaving 2 bases not matched to a gene. Germline-derived CDR1 and CDR2 are WNHNN and SYGVQD (reference sequence). The CDR3 spans 14 residues. The CDR3 sequence is CASSSGLATDTQYF. In DNA, the CDR3 is TGCGCCAGCAGTTCGGGACTAGCCACAGATACGCAGTATTTT.

The genes are TRBV7-2 and TRBJ2-3; 10 positions match TRBD2. Trimming removed 3 bases from V and 1 base from J; junction bases left unmatched: 4. This CDR3 is 16 amino acids long. CDR1 is SGHTA, CDR2 FQGNSA, per germline. In nucleotides, the CDR3 is TGTGCCAGCAGCTTCCCCGGGACTAGCGGCACAGATACGCAGTATTTT. Translation gives CASSFPGTSGTDTQYF.

The CDR3 sequence: CASSRGQGPYEQYF. CDR3 sequence (DNA): TGTGCCAGCAGCCGAGGACAGGGCCCCTACGAGCAGTACTTC. The V gene is TRBV14, the J gene TRBJ2-7, with 8 bases that match TRBD1. Losses at the gene ends were 4 bases for V and 2 bases for J; bases not matched to a gene: 4. Looked up from germline, CDR1 is SGHDN and CDR2 is FVKESK. The CDR3 runs 14 residues.

The sample holds a few counts of this clone. The rearrangement links TRBV20-1 to TRBJ2-5; 11 bases agree with TRBD2. Germline loops: CDR1 DFQATT, CDR2 SNEGSKA (reference sequence). V was pared by 3 bases and J by 4 bases, with 10 bases of the junction left unmatched. This CDR3 comprises 16 residues. CDR3 DNA sequence: TGCAGTGCTAGTGGGCCTAGCGGGAGGATCACAGAGACCCAGTACTTC. Translated: CSASGPSGRITETQYF.

The V call is TRBV7-9, the J call TRBJ2-7; 9 bases align to TRBD1. The V gene end was trimmed by 8 bases and the J gene end by 0 bases; junction bases not matched to a gene: 8. The germline gives CDR1 SEHNR, CDR2 FQNEAQ (reference sequence). This CDR3 is 15 amino acids long. The CDR3 spells CASGTDRGSSYEQYF. The DNA of the CDR3 is TGTGCCAGCGGAACCGACAGGGGGAGCTCCTACGAGCAGTACTTC.

V is TRBV19 and J is TRBJ2-2; D gene ambiguous. With 7 bases removed from V and 5 bases from J, the gap between germline ends came to 14 bases. The CDR3 loop spans 14 amino acids. Per germline, CDR1 LNHDA and CDR2 SQIVND (reference sequence). The CDR3 region is CASTQSRSTGELFF. In DNA form, the CDR3 reads TGTGCCAGTACCCAGTCTAGGTCAACCGGGGAGCTGTTTTTT.

The V gene is TRBV29-1, the J gene TRBJ2-2; 9 bases fit TRBD2. Unmatched junction bases numbered 0, after V lost 4 bases and J lost 3 bases. CDR1 and CDR2 (germline): SQVTM, ANQGSEA. This CDR3 contains 13 residues. In nucleotides, the CDR3 is TGCAGCGTTGTAGCGGGAGACACCGGGGAGCTGTTTTTT. This codes for CSVVAGDTGELFF.

The V and J genes are TRBV10-3 and TRBJ2-3, with TRBD1 matching 8 bases. This CDR3 is built from 13 residues. Germline lookup yields CDR1 ENHRY and CDR2 SYGVKD. The junction had 2 bases not matched to a gene; V was cut back by 6 bases and J by 3 bases. The CDR3 protein is CAISWTGTDTQYF. CDR3 sequence (DNA): TGTGCCATCAGCTGGACAGGGACAGATACGCAGTATTTT.

The genes are TRBV2 and TRBJ1-6; maybe TRBD1 (6 bases). The CDR3 loop spans 12 amino acids. V lost 7 bases and J 8 bases, leaving 9 bases between the germline ends. Per the germline V gene, CDR1 is SNHLY and CDR2 is FYNNEI. Written as DNA, the CDR3 is TGTGCCAGCAATAGACAGGATTCACCCCTCCACTTT. It specifies CASNRQDSPLHF.

This clone was observed once. The gene calls are TRBV27 and TRBJ1-2; D is unclear. Trimming shortened V by 0 bases and J by 0 bases, and 8 bases separated the two germline ends. CDR3 length: 15 residues. Germline CDR1 is MNHEY and CDR2 is SMNVEV (reference sequence). The CDR3 spells CASSLSPRTNYGYTF. In DNA form, the CDR3 reads TGTGCCAGCAGTTTATCGCCCAGAACTAACTATGGCTACACCTTC.

This rearrangement joins TRBV6-5 to TRBJ1-2; D is ambiguous. This CDR3 spans 14 amino acids. Germline CDR1 is MNHEY and CDR2 is SVGAGI. With 5 bases removed from V and 8 bases from J, the gap between germline ends came to 18 bases. The CDR3 loop is CASSLLGVPVGYTF. CDR3 sequence (DNA): TGTGCCAGCAGTCTCCTCGGGGTACCCGTGGGCTACACCTTC.

Details on this clone: At one boundary the junction diverges from the germline segment, which might be a read error. The chain links TRBV14 to TRBJ2-5, with D possibly being TRBD2 (5 bases). CDR1 and CDR2 (germline): SGHDN, FVKESK. The CDR3 runs to 14 residues. As DNA, the CDR3 is TGTGCCAGCAGCCAAGATGGCGGGCAGCCCTTGGCGAACTTC. Translated: CASSQDGGQPLANF.

This rearrangement joins TRBV2 to TRBJ2-7, with 9 bases aligning to TRBD1. This CDR3 spans 12 amino acids. V was clipped by 8 bases and J by 2 bases; unmatched bases: 1. Germline V gives CDR1 SNHLY, CDR2 FYNNEI. CDR3 loop: CASGQGPYEQYF. DNA of the CDR3: TGTGCCAGCGGACAGGGGCCCTACGAGCAGTACTTC.

Comment on this clone: The sample has other DNA sequences that encode this CDR3 too. This chain uses TRBV10-3 with TRBJ2-7, with D hard to call. The CDR3 runs 14 residues. V was pared by 3 bases and J by 2 bases, with 11 bases between. Germline lookup yields CDR1 ENHRY and CDR2 SYGVKD. CDR3 DNA sequence: TGTGCCATCAGTGAAGGTCAGACTCCCTACGAGCAGTACTTC. Its translation is CAISEGQTPYEQYF.

The J gene is TRBJ2-5, the V gene TRBV27, with unresolved D. The CDR3 covers 14 residues. V lost 5 bases, J lost 4 bases, and 14 bases lay in between. Germline V gives CDR1 MNHEY, CDR2 SMNVEV (reference sequence). DNA for the CDR3: TGTGCCAGCAGTCCTCGAGGAGTAGGAGAGACCCAGTACTTC. Translation: CASSPRGVGETQYF.

This clone is a singleton in its sample. V and J are TRBV5-1 and TRBJ1-1; tentative D call: TRBD1 (6 bases). Trimming stripped 2 bases from V and 1 base from J, with 12 bases between. The length of the CDR3 is 15 residues. CDR1 is SGHRS, CDR2 YFSETQ, per germline. This CDR3 is CASSFLTGRNTEAFF. The DNA of the CDR3 is TGCGCCAGCAGCTTCCTAACAGGGAGGAACACTGAAGCTTTCTTT.

V and J are TRBV11-2 and TRBJ2-1, with D possibly TRBD2 on 5 matching bases. The V end lost 1 base, the J end lost 9 bases, and 13 bases lay between the germline ends. The CDR3 runs to 14 residues. Germline-derived CDR1 and CDR2 are SGHAT and FQNNGV. The CDR3 loop is CASSLGVSVGEQFF. The CDR3 coding sequence is TGTGCCAGCAGCTTAGGGGTTAGCGTGGGTGAGCAGTTCTTC.